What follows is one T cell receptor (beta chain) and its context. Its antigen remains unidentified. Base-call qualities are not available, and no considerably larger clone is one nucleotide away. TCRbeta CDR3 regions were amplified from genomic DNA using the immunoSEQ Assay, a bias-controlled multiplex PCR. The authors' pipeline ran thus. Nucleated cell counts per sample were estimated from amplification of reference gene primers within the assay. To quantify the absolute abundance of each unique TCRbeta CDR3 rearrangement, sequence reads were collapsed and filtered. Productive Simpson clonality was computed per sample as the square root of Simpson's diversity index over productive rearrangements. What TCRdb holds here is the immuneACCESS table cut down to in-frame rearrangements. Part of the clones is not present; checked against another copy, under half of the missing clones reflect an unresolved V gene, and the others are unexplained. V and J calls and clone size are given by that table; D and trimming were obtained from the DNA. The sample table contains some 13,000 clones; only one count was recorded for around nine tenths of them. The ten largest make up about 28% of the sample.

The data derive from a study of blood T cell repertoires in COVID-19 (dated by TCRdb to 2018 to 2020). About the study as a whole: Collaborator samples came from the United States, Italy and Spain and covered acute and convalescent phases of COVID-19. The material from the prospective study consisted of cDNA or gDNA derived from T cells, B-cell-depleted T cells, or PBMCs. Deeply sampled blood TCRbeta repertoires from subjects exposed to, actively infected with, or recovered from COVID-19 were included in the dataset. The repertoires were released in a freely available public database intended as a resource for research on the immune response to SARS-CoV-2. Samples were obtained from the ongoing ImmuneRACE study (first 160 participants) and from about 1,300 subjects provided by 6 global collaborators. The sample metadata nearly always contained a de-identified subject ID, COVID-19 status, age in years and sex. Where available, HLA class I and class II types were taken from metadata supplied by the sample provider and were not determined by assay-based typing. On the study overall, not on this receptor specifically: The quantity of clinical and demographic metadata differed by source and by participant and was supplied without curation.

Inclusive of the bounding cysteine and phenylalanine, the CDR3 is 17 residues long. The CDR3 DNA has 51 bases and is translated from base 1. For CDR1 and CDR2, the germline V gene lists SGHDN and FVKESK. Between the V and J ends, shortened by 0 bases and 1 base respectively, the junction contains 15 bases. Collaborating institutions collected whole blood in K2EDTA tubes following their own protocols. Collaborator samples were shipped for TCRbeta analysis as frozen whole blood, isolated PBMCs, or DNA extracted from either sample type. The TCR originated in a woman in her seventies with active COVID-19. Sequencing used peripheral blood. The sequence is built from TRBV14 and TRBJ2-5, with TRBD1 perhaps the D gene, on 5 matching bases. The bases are TGTGCCAGCAGCCAAGATTTCGACACAGGCCCCCAAGAGACCCAGTACTTC. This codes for CASSQDFDTGPQETQYF.